This T cell receptor (beta chain) emerged from a study of blood T cell repertoires in COVID-19. Profiling relied on immunoSEQ multiplex PCR, and the TCRdb table lists in-frame clones only, not all of them. This sample has tens of thousands of clones, with more than 85% found just once. CDR3 length: 15 amino acids. Germline V gives CDR1 MNHEY, CDR2 SVGEGT. The junction had 7 bases not matched to a gene; V was cut back by 6 bases and J by 1 base. V usage is TRBV6-2 or TRBV6-3 and J usage is TRBJ2-3; 7 bases align to TRBD2. Sequenced: peripheral blood. The clonotype was recovered from a man in his fifties or sixties with active COVID-19. The CDR3 DNA reads as TGTGCCAGCAGCCACCCGGGGAGGGGCACAGATACGCAGTATTTT. Translated, it gives CASSHPGRGTDTQYF.